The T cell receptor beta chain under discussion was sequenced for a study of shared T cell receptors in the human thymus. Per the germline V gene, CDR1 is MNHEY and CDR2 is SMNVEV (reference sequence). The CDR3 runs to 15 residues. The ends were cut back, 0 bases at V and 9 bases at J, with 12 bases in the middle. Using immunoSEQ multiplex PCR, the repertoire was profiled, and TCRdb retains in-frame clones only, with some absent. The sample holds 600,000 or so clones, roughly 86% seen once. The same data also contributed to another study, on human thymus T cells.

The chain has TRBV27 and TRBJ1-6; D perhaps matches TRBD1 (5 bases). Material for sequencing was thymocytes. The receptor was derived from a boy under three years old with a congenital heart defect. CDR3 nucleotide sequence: TGTGCCAGCAGTTTATCTGTAAGGGGAGGTTCACCCCTCCACTTT. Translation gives CASSLSVRGGSPLHF.